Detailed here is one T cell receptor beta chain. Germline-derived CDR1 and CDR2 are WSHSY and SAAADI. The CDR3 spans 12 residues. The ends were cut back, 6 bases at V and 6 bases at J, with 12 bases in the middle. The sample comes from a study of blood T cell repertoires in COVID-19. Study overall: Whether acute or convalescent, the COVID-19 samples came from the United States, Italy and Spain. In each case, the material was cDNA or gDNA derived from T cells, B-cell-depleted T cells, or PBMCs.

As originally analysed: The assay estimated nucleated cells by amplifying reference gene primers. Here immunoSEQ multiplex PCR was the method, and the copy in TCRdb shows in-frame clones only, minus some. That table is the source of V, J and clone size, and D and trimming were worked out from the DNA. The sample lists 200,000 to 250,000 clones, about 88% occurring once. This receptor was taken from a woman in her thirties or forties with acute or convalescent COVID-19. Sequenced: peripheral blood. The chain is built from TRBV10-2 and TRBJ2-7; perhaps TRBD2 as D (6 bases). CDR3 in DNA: TGCGCCAGCAGGCCGGGGGACGGCGAGCAGTACGTC. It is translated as CASRPGDGEQYV.